This T cell receptor (beta chain) was recovered during a study of cytomegalovirus exposure and HLA in healthy donors. Points from the study as a whole: CMV serostatus was the sole immune exposure data available. In a later analysis, at a false discovery rate of 0.05, fewer than 20,000 TCR beta sequences matched HLA alleles. Most CMV-associated TCR beta chains appeared HLA-restricted in a later analysis.

The PCR used 60 Vbeta and 13 Jbeta primers. Generated by immunoSEQ multiplex PCR, the TCRdb table keeps only in-frame clones and is missing some. The sample yields more than 90,000 clones, approximately 80% seen once. On this clone itself: Its antigen is not known.

V dropped 4 bases and J dropped 4; count of bases not matched to a gene: 8. Germline V gene data show CDR1 as SGHRS and CDR2 as YFSETQ. CDR3 size: 17 residues. This clonotype was obtained from a young woman in good health and CMV-seropositive. The source material was PBMCs. The J gene is TRBJ2-7, the V gene TRBV5-1; 16 nucleotides align to TRBD2. Here the CDR3 DNA reads TGCGCCAGCAGCCCCGGGACTAGCGGGAGGGCTTTTTACGAGCAGTACTTC. Translated: CASSPGTSGRAFYEQYF.